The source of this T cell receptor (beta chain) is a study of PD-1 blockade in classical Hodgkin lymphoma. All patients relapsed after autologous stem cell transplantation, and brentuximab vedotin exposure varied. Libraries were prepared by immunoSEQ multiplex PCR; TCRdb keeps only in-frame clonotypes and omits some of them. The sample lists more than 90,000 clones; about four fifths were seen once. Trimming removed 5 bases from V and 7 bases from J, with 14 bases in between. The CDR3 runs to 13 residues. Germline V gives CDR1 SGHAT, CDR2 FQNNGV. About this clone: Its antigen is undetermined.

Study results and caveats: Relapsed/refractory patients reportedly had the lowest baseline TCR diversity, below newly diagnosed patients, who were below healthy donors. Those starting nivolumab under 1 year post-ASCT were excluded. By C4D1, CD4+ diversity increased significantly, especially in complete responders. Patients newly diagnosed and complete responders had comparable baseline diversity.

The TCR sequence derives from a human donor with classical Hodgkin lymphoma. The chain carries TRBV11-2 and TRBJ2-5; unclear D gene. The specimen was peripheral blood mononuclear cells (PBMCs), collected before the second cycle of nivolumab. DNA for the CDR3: TGTGCCAGCAGCCCACAGACACTATTGACCCAGTACTTC. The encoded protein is CASSPQTLLTQYF. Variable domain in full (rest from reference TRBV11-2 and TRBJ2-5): EAGVAQSPRYKIIEKRQSVAFWCNPISGHATLYWYQQILGQGPKLLIQFQNNGVVDDSQLPKDRFSAERLKGVDSTLKIQPAKLEDSAVYLCASSPQTLLTQYFGPGTRLLVL.